This T cell receptor (beta chain) was sequenced for a study of metastatic and nonmetastatic thyroid tumors. This clone came up many times. With MiXCR, TCRdb reprocessed the PCR reads. The sample lists around 89,000 clones, 15% occurring once. Ahead of thyroid surgery, no patient had received treatment of any kind. The sequencing input was blood. The TCR sequence derives from a female donor with papillary thyroid cancer or a benign thyroid nodule (not recorded which). Some clones in this sample may be carry-over from other donors' samples.

The CDR3 sequence: CASRTGQGVLANEKLFF. The CDR3 nucleotides read TGTGCCAGCAGAACGGGTCAGGGGGTCCTTGCTAATGAAAAACTGTTTTTT. V usage is TRBV6-2 or TRBV6-3 and J usage is TRBJ1-4; 7 bases are shared with TRBD1. The CDR3 loop spans 17 amino acids. The V gene end was trimmed by 6 bases and the J gene end by 3 bases; junction bases not matched to a gene: 13. Germline V gene sequence: CDR1 MNHEY, CDR2 SVGEGT.